The T cell receptor (beta chain) under discussion was sequenced for a study of T cell repertoires in urothelial bladder cancer. Study overall: Of some 12 resected lesions, three were cT2 or greater.

Some clones are missing from TCRdb's copy, which holds only in-frame ones; the method was immunoSEQ multiplex PCR. The top ten hold under 10% of the sample, which has some 14,000 clones, around three fifths seen once. Deletions cut 0 bases from V and 9 bases from J, with 9 bases between. The CDR3 loop spans 13 amino acids. Germline V gives CDR1 SGHAT, CDR2 FQNNGV. The source material was tumor-infiltrating cells from bladder cancer. The chain uses TRBV11-2 and TRBJ2-4, with unresolved D. The TCR comes from a human donor with urothelial carcinoma. CDR3: CASSLDPDRIQYF. The CDR3 DNA reads TGTGCCAGCAGCTTAGACCCGGACCGCATTCAGTACTTC.